The entry below gives a single T cell receptor (beta chain) sequence along with its context. Trimming removed 5 bases at V and 1 base at J, with 8 bases between. The CDR3 runs 14 residues. From germline, CDR1 is MNHEY and CDR2 SMNVEV (reference sequence). Only in-frame clones appear in the TCRdb table, and some are missing; sequencing was by immunoSEQ multiplex PCR. This sample has about 180,000 clones, with roughly nine tenths found just once. This record comes from a study of blood T cell repertoires in COVID-19. Study in general: T cells, B-cell-depleted T cells, or PBMCs provided the cDNA or gDNA that served as material.

Participant age was about 18 to 89 years, and participants resided in roughly 25 US areas. J is TRBJ1-4 and V is TRBV27; a weak D match, TRBD1 (5 bases). Sequenced sample: PBMCs or T cells enriched from blood (not recorded which). This sequence was found in a human donor with acute COVID-19. The donor label of this sample is uncertain. The CDR3 sequence is CASSHRRTNEKLFF. CDR3 in DNA: TGTGCCAGCAGTCACAGGAGAACTAATGAAAAACTGTTTTTT. The variable domain in full, with the rest retrieved from reference TRBV27 and TRBJ1-4, is EAQVTQNPRYLITVTGKKLTVTCSQNMNHEYMSWYRQDPGLGLRQIYYSMNVEVTDKGDVPEGYKVSRKEKRNFPLILESPSPNQTSLYFCASSHRRTNEKLFFGSGTQLSVL.